Listed below are T cell receptor beta chains from one sample, sequenced in a study of T cell repertoires in ileal Crohn's disease. Clones were read by immunoSEQ multiplex PCR, and TCRdb kept only the in-frame ones, dropping some. This sample has 1,000 to 1,400 clones, with roughly 85% found just once. The sequenced material came from ileal tissue. These TCRs come from an adult with Crohn's disease. CDR3s include the opening cysteine and the closing phenylalanine or tryptophan. The D gene is left open where the match is weak. Where a row states a size, it is once, few, many or the class of an expanded clone; other rows omit it.

>TRBJ1-4|NA|TRBV10-2|TRBD1
CASSEWTGHNEKLFF
TGCGCCAGCAGTGAGTGGACAGGTCATAATGAAAAACTGTTTTTT
>TRBJ2-4|NA|TRBV4-1|TRBD2
CASSQRPRTSGQLAKNIQYF
TGCGCCAGCAGCCAAAGACCCCGGACTAGCGGGCAGCTAGCCAAAAACATTCAGTACTTC
>TRBJ2-6|NA|TRBV7-7|NA
CASSSYSKCPKSGNVLTF
TGTGCCAGCAGCAGCTATAGTAAGTGCCCAAAGTCGGGCAACGTCCTGACTTTC
>TRBJ1-1|NA|TRBV5-4|TRBD1
CASSLATGTGGAEAFF
TGTGCCAGCAGCTTGGCTACCGGGACAGGGGGGGCTGAAGCTTTCTTT
>TRBJ1-2|NA|TRBV7-9|NA
CASSNQLRGDYGYTF
TGTGCCAGCAGCAATCAACTCAGGGGCGACTATGGCTACACCTTC
>TRBJ2-3|NA|TRBV14|NA
CASSPLGGTDTQYF
TGTGCCAGCAGCCCACTCGGAGGCACAGATACGCAGTATTTT
>TRBJ2-1|once|TRBV10-3|NA
CAISSAGRGGSYNEQFF
TGTGCCATCAGCTCTGCGGGGCGGGGAGGCTCCTACAATGAGCAGTTCTTC
>TRBJ2-2|NA|TRBV19|NA
CASSPTVNTGELFF
TGTGCCAGTAGTCCTACAGTGAACACCGGGGAGCTGTTTTTT
>TRBJ1-1|NA|TRBV15|NA
CATSRPTSLRDIPEAFF
TGTGCCACCAGCAGACCCACGTCCCTCAGGGACATCCCTGAAGCTTTCTTT
>TRBJ1-2|NA|TRBV19|TRBD1
CASTPGTVTSYTF
TGTGCCAGTACCCCCGGGACAGTAACCTCCTACACCTTC
>TRBJ1-1|NA|TRBV2|NA
CASSYVHGEGEAFF
TGTGCCAGCAGCTACGTCCACGGGGAGGGTGAAGCTTTCTTT
>TRBJ1-5|NA|TRBV10-2|NA
CASPESRGDSNQPQHF
TGCGCCAGCCCTGAGTCACGGGGGGATAGCAATCAGCCCCAGCATTTT
>TRBJ1-1|NA|TRBV2|NA
CASRGLGTEAFF
TGTGCCAGCCGGGGGTTGGGTACTGAAGCTTTCTTT
>TRBJ2-1|once|TRBV7-9|TRBD1
CASSPWDRGGREQFF
TGTGCCAGCAGCCCTTGGGACAGGGGGGGTCGCGAGCAGTTCTTC
>TRBJ2-4|NA|TRBV23-1|NA
CASSQSDRGGPKNIQYF
TGCGCCAGCAGTCAATCTGACCGAGGAGGGCCCAAAAACATTCAGTACTTC
>TRBJ2-7|NA|TRBV27|NA
CASSLSKGYEQYF
TGTGCCAGCAGTTTATCGAAGGGGTACGAGCAGTACTTC
>TRBJ2-2|NA|TRBV6-4|TRBD2
CASGLSGGNTGELFF
TGTGCCAGCGGTCTAAGCGGGGGGAACACCGGGGAGCTGTTTTTT
>TRBJ1-2|once|TRBV4-3|NA
CASSQGRPQQVWHGYTF
TGCGCCAGCAGCCAAGGAAGGCCCCAACAGGTCTGGCATGGCTACACCTTC
>TRBJ2-7|NA|TRBV19|TRBD1
CASRTADRVSYEQYF
TGTGCCAGTAGGACGGCTGACAGGGTCTCCTACGAGCAGTACTTC
>TRBJ2-2|NA|TRBV30|NA
CAWSRGITGELFF
TGTGCCTGGAGTCGGGGTATCACCGGGGAGCTGTTTTTT
>TRBJ2-7|NA|TRBV28|NA
CASSLRGPNEQYF
TGTGCCAGCAGTTTGCGGGGGCCCAACGAGCAGTACTTC
>TRBJ2-1|NA|TRBV15|TRBD1
CATSRADRLGSNEQFF
TGTGCCACCAGCAGAGCGGACAGGCTGGGGAGCAATGAGCAGTTCTTC
>TRBJ1-5|few|TRBV27|NA
CASSPQTGSNQPQHF
TGTGCCAGCAGTCCTCAGACAGGCAGCAATCAGCCCCAGCATTTT
>TRBJ1-4|NA|TRBV2|NA
CASRARSTNEKLFF
TGTGCCAGCAGAGCTAGATCAACTAATGAAAAACTGTTTTTT
>TRBJ1-2|NA|TRBV2|TRBD1
CASSESGGGYGYTF
TGTGCCAGCAGTGAGTCAGGGGGCGGCTATGGCTACACCTTC
>TRBJ2-2|NA|TRBV7-8|TRBD2
CASSSELAGGNTGELFF
TGTGCCAGCAGCTCGGAACTAGCGGGGGGGAACACCGGGGAGCTGTTTTTT
>TRBJ1-6|once|TRBV5-5|NA
CASSLLRDYHSLHF
TGTGCCAGCAGCCTACTCCGGGACTACCATTCCCTCCACTTT
>TRBJ1-1|NA|TRBV6-6|NA
CASSYSSVNTEAFF
TGTGCCAGCAGTTACTCGAGTGTGAACACTGAAGCTTTCTTT
>TRBJ2-5|NA|TRBV30|TRBD2
CAWRPWRGGLKETQYF
TGTGCCTGGAGGCCCTGGCGGGGGGGGTTAAAAGAGACCCAGTACTTC
>TRBJ2-2|NA|TRBV9|TRBD2
CASSDTSGGARTGELFF
TGTGCCAGCAGCGATACTAGCGGGGGGGCCCGAACCGGGGAGCTGTTTTTT
>TRBJ2-2|NA|TRBV6-4|TRBD2
CASSDSSSGGQEAGELFF
TGTGCCAGCAGTGACAGTAGTAGCGGGGGGCAAGAGGCCGGGGAGCTGTTTTTT
>TRBJ1-2|NA|TRBV29-1|NA
CSVEKGVQNYGYTF
TGCAGCGTTGAAAAGGGGGTGCAAAACTATGGCTACACCTTC
>TRBJ1-2|NA|TRBV7-2|NA
CASSLEGYGYTF
TGTGCCAGCAGCTTAGAGGGGTATGGCTACACCTTC
>TRBJ2-7|NA|TRBV21-1|NA
CASSNGIATYEQYF
TGTGCCAGCAGCAACGGTATAGCCACCTACGAGCAGTACTTC
>TRBJ1-1|NA|TRBV11-2|NA
CASSLSGRLLTEAFF
TGTGCCAGCAGCTTATCGGGGAGGTTGCTAACTGAAGCTTTCTTT
>TRBJ1-6|NA|TRBV10-3|TRBD1
CAISESPGGSSPLHF
TGTGCCATCAGTGAGTCGCCAGGGGGTAGTTCACCCCTCCACTTT
>TRBJ2-3|NA|TRBV27|NA
CASSLYSGKDTQYF
TGTGCCAGCAGTTTATATTCAGGGAAAGATACGCAGTATTTT
>TRBJ2-7|few|TRBV4-3|TRBD1
CASSFSGTGEEQYF
TGCGCCAGCAGCTTTTCCGGGACAGGGGAAGAGCAGTACTTC
>TRBJ1-4|once|TRBV7-8|NA
CASSPWEGSNEKLFF
TGTGCCAGCAGCCCGTGGGAGGGCTCTAATGAAAAACTGTTTTTT
>TRBJ1-1|NA|TRBV5-4|NA
CASSTDRRNTEAFF
TGTGCCAGCAGCACCGACAGGAGGAACACTGAAGCTTTCTTT
>TRBJ2-1|NA|TRBV5-1|NA
CASSSAGYNEQFF
TGCGCCAGCAGCTCGGCAGGGTACAATGAGCAGTTCTTC
>TRBJ2-5|NA|TRBV25-1|TRBD1
CASTDRTGGLETQYF
TGTGCCAGCACCGACCGGACAGGGGGCTTGGAGACCCAGTACTTC
>TRBJ2-7|NA|TRBV27|TRBD2
CASSLVTSGGGFYEQYF
TGTGCCAGCAGTTTGGTAACTAGCGGGGGGGGATTCTACGAGCAGTACTTC
>TRBJ1-1|NA|TRBV7-6|TRBD1
CASSLTQGAQTEAFF
TGTGCCAGCAGCTTGACCCAGGGGGCGCAGACTGAAGCTTTCTTT
>TRBJ1-2|once|TRBV6-5|NA
CASTPFQGYGYTF
TGTGCCAGCACCCCGTTTCAGGGCTATGGCTACACCTTC
>TRBJ2-1|NA|TRBV6-4|NA
CASSEMASSSEQFF
TGTGCCAGCAGTGAAATGGCTAGCAGTAGTGAGCAGTTCTTC
>TRBJ2-2|few|TRBV30|TRBD1
CAWSTLDPLYRGPTGELFF
TGTGCCTGGAGCACCTTGGACCCGTTATACAGGGGACCAACCGGGGAGCTGTTTTTT
>TRBJ1-6|NA|TRBV5-5|NA
CASSLEPRVIADPLHF
TGTGCCAGCAGCTTGGAGCCCAGGGTGATCGCGGATCCCCTCCACTTT
>TRBJ1-2|NA|TRBV5-1|NA
CASSLQSTGSYGYTF
TGCGCCAGCAGCTTACAATCCACAGGGTCTTATGGCTACACCTTC
>TRBJ2-3|once|TRBV7-8|TRBD2
CASSPLSGTSGEGTQYF
TGTGCCAGCAGCCCCCTCTCCGGGACTAGCGGGGAAGGTACGCAGTATTTT